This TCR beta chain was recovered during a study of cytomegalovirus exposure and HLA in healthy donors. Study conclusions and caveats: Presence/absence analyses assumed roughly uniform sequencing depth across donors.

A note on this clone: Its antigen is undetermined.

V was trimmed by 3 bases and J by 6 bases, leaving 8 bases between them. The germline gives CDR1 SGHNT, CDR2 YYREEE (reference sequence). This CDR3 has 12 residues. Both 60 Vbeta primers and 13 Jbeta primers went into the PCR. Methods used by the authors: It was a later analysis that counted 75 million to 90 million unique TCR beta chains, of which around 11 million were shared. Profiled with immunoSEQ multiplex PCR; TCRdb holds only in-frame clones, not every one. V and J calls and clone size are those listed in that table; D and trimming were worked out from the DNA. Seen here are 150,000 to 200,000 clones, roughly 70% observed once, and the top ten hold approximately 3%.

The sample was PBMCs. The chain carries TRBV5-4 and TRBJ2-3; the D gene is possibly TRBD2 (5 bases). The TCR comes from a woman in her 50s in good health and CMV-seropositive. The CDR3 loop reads CASSSSRDTQYF. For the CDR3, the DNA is TGTGCCAGCAGCTCTAGCAGGGATACGCAGTATTTT.